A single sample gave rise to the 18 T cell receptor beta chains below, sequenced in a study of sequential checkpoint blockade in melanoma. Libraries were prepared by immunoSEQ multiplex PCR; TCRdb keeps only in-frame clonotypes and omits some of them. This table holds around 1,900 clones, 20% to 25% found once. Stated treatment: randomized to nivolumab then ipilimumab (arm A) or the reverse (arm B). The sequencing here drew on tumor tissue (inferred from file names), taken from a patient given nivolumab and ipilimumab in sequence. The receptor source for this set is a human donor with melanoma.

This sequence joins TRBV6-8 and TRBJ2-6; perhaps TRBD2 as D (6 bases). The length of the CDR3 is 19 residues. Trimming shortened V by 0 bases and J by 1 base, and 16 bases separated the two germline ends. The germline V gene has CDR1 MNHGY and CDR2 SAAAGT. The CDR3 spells CASSYSNEWGVSGANVLTF. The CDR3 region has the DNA TGTGCCAGCAGTTACTCCAACGAGTGGGGGGTTTCTGGGGCCAACGTCCTGACTTTC.

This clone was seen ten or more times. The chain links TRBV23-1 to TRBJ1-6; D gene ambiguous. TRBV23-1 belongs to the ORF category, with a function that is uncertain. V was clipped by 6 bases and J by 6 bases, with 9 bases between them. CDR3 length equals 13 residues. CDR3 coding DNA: TGCGCCAGCAGCCTGGACCGTAATTCACCCCTCCACTTT. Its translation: CASSLDRNSPLHF.

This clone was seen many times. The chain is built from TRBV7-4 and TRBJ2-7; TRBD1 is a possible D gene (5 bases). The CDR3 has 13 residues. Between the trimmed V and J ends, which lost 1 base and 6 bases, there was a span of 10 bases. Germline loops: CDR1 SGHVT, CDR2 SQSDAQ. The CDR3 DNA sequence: TGTGCCAGCAGCTTAGGCAGGGTAGCCGAGCAGTACTTC. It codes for CASSLGRVAEQYF.

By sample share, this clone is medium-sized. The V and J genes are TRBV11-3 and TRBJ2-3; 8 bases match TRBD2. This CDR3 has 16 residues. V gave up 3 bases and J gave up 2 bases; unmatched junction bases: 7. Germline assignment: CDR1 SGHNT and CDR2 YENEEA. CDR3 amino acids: CASSLDRGGSTDTQYF. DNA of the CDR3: TGTGCCAGCAGCTTGGACCGCGGGGGGTCCACAGATACGCAGTATTTT. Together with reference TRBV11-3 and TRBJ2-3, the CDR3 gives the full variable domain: EAGVVQSPRYKIIEKKQPVAFWCNPISGHNTLYWYLQNLGQGPELLIRYENEEAVDDSQLPKDRFSAERLKGVDSTLKIQPAELGDSAVYLCASSLDRGGSTDTQYFGPGTRLTVL.

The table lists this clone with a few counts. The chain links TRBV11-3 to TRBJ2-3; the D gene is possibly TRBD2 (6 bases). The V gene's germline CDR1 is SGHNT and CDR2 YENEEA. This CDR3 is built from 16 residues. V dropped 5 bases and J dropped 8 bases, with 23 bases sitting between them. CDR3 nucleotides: TGTGCCAGCAGCCCGGAGGGGTCGGCGGGGTGGGGTACGCAGTATTTT. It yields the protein CASSPEGSAGWGTQYF. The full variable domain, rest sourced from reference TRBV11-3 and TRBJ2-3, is EAGVVQSPRYKIIEKKQPVAFWCNPISGHNTLYWYLQNLGQGPELLIRYENEEAVDDSQLPKDRFSAERLKGVDSTLKIQPAELGDSAVYLCASSPEGSAGWGTQYFGPGTRLTVL.

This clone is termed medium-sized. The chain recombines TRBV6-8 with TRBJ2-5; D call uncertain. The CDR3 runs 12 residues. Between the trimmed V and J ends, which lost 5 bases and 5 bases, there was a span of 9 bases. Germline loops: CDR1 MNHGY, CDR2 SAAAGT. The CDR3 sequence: CASSLSRETQYF. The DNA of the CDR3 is TGTGCCAGCAGTCTGAGCCGGGAGACCCAGTACTTC.

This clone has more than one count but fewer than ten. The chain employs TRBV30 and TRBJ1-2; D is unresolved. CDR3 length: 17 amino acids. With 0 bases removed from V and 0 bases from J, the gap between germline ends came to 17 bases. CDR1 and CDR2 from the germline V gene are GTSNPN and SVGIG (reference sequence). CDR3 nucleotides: TGTGCCTGGAGTGTTCGGTCAGTTACGAGAGCTAACTATGGCTACACCTTC. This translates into CAWSVRSVTRANYGYTF.

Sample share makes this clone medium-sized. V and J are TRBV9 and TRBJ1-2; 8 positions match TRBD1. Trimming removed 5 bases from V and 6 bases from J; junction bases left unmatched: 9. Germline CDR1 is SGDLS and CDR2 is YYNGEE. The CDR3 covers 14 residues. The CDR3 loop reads CASRVQGVLNGYTF. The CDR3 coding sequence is TGTGCCAGCAGGGTACAGGGGGTGCTGAATGGCTACACCTTC.

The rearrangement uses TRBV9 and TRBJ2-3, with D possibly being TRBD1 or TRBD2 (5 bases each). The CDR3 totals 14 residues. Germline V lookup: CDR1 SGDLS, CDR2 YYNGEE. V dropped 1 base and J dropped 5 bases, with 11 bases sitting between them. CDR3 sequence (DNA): TGTGCCAGCAGCGTAATAGAGGGGCGAGATACGCAGTATTTT. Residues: CASSVIEGRDTQYF.

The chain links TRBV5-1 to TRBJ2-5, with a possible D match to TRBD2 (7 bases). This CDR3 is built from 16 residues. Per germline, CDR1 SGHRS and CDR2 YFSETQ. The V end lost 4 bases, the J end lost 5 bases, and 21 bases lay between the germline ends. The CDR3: CASSEGGGPIMETQYF. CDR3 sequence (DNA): TGCGCCAGCAGCGAGGGCGGGGGCCCGATCATGGAGACCCAGTACTTC.

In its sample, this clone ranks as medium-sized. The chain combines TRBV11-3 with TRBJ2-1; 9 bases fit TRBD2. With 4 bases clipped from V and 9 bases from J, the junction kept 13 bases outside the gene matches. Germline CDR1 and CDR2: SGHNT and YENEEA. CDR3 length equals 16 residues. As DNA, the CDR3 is TGTGCCAGCAGCTCGAGGGGAATAGCGGGGGTTGGTGAGCAGTTCTTC. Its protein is CASSSRGIAGVGEQFF.

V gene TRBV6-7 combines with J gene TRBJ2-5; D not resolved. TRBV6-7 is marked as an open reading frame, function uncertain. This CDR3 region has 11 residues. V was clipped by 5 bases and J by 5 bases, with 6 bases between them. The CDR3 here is CASSLTETQYF. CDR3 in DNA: TGTGCCAGCAGTCTAACGGAGACCCAGTACTTC.

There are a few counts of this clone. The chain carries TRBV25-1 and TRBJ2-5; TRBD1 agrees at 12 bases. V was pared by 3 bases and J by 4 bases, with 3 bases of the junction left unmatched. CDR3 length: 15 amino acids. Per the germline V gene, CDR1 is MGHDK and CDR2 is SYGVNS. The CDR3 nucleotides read TGTGCCAGCAGTGATCCGGGACAGGGGGCAGAGACCCAGTACTTC. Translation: CASSDPGQGAETQYF. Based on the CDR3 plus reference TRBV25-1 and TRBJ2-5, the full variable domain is EADIYQTPRYLVIGTGKKITLECSQTMGHDKMYWYQQDPGMELHLIHYSYGVNSTEKGDLSSESTVSRIRTEHFPLTLESARPSHTSQYLCASSDPGQGAETQYFGPGTRLLVL.

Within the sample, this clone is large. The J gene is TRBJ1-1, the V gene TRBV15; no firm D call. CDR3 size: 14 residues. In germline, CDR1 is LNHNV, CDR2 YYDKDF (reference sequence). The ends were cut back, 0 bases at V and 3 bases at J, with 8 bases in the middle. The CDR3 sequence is CATSRDFRDTEAFF. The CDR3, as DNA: TGTGCCACCAGCAGAGATTTCCGGGACACTGAAGCTTTCTTT.

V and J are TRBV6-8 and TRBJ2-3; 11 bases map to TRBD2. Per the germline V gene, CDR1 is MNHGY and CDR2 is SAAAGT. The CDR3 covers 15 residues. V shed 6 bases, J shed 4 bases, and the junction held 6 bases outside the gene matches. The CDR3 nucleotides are TGTGCCAGCAGGTCCGGGACTAGCGGTGCAGATACGCAGTATTTT. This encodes CASRSGTSGADTQYF.

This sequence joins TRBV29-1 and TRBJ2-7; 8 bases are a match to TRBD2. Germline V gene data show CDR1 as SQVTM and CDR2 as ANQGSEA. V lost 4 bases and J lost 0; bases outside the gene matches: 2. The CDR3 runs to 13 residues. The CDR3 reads CSVVAGPSYEQYF. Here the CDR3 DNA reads TGCAGCGTTGTAGCGGGGCCCTCCTACGAGCAGTACTTC.

The chain's CDR3 is CASSYGGNREAFF. In nucleotides, the CDR3 is TGTGCCAGCTCCTACGGGGGGAACAGGGAAGCTTTCTTT. The rearrangement links TRBV6-8 to TRBJ1-1; TRBD1 is a possible D gene (5 bases). The CDR3 runs to 13 residues. Germline lookup yields CDR1 MNHGY and CDR2 SAAAGT. The germline V and J ends were trimmed by 8 bases and 8 bases, with 18 bases remaining between them.

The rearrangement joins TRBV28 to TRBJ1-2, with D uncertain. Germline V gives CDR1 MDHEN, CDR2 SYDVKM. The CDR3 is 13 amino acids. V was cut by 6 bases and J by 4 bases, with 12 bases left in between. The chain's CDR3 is CASSFLKGYGYTF. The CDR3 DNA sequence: TGTGCCAGCAGCTTTTTGAAGGGCTATGGCTACACCTTC.